This T cell receptor beta chain was sequenced in a study of blood T cell repertoires in COVID-19. Turning to the study itself: Acute-phase and convalescent COVID-19 samples originated in the United States, Italy and Spain.

The germline CDR1 and CDR2 sequences are SGHRS and YFSETQ. Trimming stripped 4 bases from V and 1 base from J, with 14 bases between. CDR3 length: 15 residues. Original analysis: Reference gene primers were amplified, and this amplification served to estimate nucleated cell counts. The method was immunoSEQ multiplex PCR; TCRdb's version includes in-frame clones alone and lacks a portion of them. That table is the source of V, J and clone size, and D and trimming were worked out from the DNA. The table records roughly 380,000 clones, approximately 91% of them present only once. The source material was peripheral blood. The gene calls are TRBV5-1 and TRBJ1-1; D remains ambiguous. The sequence came from a woman aged 35 to 49 with COVID-19, enrolled during active disease. The CDR3 DNA reads TGCGCCAGCAGCCCCATCGAGGCGGGGAACACTGAAGCTTTCTTT. It is translated as CASSPIEAGNTEAFF.